This TCR beta chain was documented in a study of a mutant IDH1 vaccine in newly diagnosed glioma. Background on the study: In weeks 1, 3, 5, 7, 11, 15, 19 and 23, patients were immunized, eight times in all. The study's findings and limits: Of all patients, around 94% showed vaccine-induced immune responses.

Produced via immunoSEQ multiplex PCR; TCRdb's table is partial and in-frame only. Among 50,000 to 65,000 clones listed, about 81% were seen once. This CDR3 contains 15 residues. Germline CDR1 is MDHEN and CDR2 is SYDVKM. Trimming shortened V by 5 bases and J by 4 bases, and 15 bases separated the two germline ends. Noted time point: week 5, during vaccination. Each vaccine dose was 300 ug of mutant IDH1 20-mer peptide, with topical imiquimod. Concerning this clone itself: Its target is not known.

This rearrangement joins TRBV28 to TRBJ1-5; D may be TRBD1 (6 bases). The clonotype originates from a man between 25 and 39 years old with glioma. The source material was PBMCs, sampled from a glioma patient whose treatment included an IDH1 peptide vaccine. The CDR3 spells CASSIGTRNNQPQHF. The CDR3 bases are TGTGCCAGCAGTATCGGGACACGGAATAATCAGCCCCAGCATTTT.